Following are 10 T cell receptor beta chains from one sample sequenced in a study of blood T cell repertoires in COVID-19 (dated by TCRdb to about 2020). Libraries were made using the immunoSEQ multiplex PCR assay. TCRdb's version of the immuneACCESS table is confined to in-frame rearrangements and falls short of the full clone set. An unresolved V gene accounts for under half of the shortfall where checked; the remainder is of unknown origin. This sample holds some 27,000 clones; about 80% were observed only once. Almost 40% of the sample is held by the ten biggest clonotypes. The specimen sequenced was peripheral blood. Source of these receptors: a man between 65 and 85 years old with acute or convalescent COVID-19.

CDR3 residues: CASSYSISLAGGTYEQFF. The CDR3 nucleotides read TGTGCCAGCAGTTACTCCATTTCACTAGCGGGAGGAACTTATGAGCAGTTCTTC. The chain joins TRBV6-2 or TRBV6-3 to TRBJ2-1; 12 nucleotides align to TRBD2. Germline CDR1 is MNHEY and CDR2 is SVGEGT. The trim removed 0 bases at V and 8 bases at J, leaving 11 bases unmatched. The CDR3 runs to 18 residues.

The genes are TRBV28 and TRBJ2-3, with D unresolved. V was cut by 6 bases and J by 0 bases, with 7 bases left in between. Per the germline V gene, CDR1 is MDHEN and CDR2 is SYDVKM. This CDR3 contains 13 residues. In nucleotides, the CDR3 is TGTGCCAGCAGCCCAGTTAGCACAGATACGCAGTATTTT. Amino acids: CASSPVSTDTQYF.

The chain carries TRBV27 and TRBJ2-7, with 10 bases that match TRBD1. This CDR3 is built from 15 residues. Trimming removed 8 bases from V and 6 bases from J; junction bases left unmatched: 13. Germline CDR1 is MNHEY and CDR2 is SMNVEV (reference sequence). The CDR3 loop reads CASARPGTGASEQYF. CDR3 in DNA: TGTGCCAGCGCGCGCCCCGGGACAGGGGCAAGCGAGCAGTACTTC.

The chain has TRBV11-2 and TRBJ2-1; TRBD1 matches at 12 bases. Germline CDR1 SGHAT, CDR2 FQNNGV. This CDR3 contains 14 residues. With 8 bases clipped from V and 9 bases from J, the junction kept 8 bases outside the gene matches. The CDR3 bases are TGTGCCAGCGCCCCCGGGACAGGGGGCCTTGAGCAGTTCTTC. It encodes CASAPGTGGLEQFF.

A few counts support this clone. CDR3: CASSLDGARTGELFF. DNA for the CDR3: TGTGCCAGCAGCTTGGATGGGGCGCGCACCGGGGAGCTGTTTTTT. This chain connects TRBV5-4 to TRBJ2-2, with a tentative D call TRBD1 (5 bases). Trimming took 0 bases from V and 4 from J, leaving 10 bases between them. The CDR3 loop spans 15 amino acids. CDR1 and CDR2 (germline): SGHNT, YYREEE (reference sequence). The variable domain in full, completed from reference TRBV5-4 and TRBJ2-2, reads ETGVTQSPTHLIKTRGQQVTLRCSSQSGHNTVSWYQQALGQGPQFIFQYYREEENGRGNFPPRFSGLQFPNYSSELNVNALELDDSALYLCASSLDGARTGELFFGEGSRLTVL.

The V gene is TRBV30, the J gene TRBJ2-3; D not resolved. CDR3 length: 11 amino acids. The germline gives CDR1 GTSNPN, CDR2 SVGIG (reference sequence). V was shortened by 4 bases and J by 6 bases, with 8 bases between the two germline ends. The CDR3, as DNA: TGTGCCTGGAAGCCATTTGATACGCAGTATTTT. Translating it yields CAWKPFDTQYF.

This clone has only a few counts. The gene calls are TRBV7-3 and TRBJ1-2; 11 nucleotides align to TRBD1. The CDR3 is made up of 14 amino acids. In germline, CDR1 is SGHTA, CDR2 FQGTGA. The J segment lost 7 bases and the V segment lost 5 bases, leaving 6 bases of the junction unmatched. CDR3 nucleotide sequence: TGTGCCAGCAGCAGGACAGGGGGCGGTGGTGGCTACACCTTC. It specifies CASSRTGGGGGYTF.

The chain joins TRBV11-3 to TRBJ2-7, with 8 positions matching TRBD1. Trimming took 4 bases from V and 2 from J; bases not matched to a gene: 4. The CDR3 has 14 residues. Looked up from germline, CDR1 is SGHNT and CDR2 is YENEEA. CDR3 sequence reads: CASSSGQDPYEQYF. The CDR3 nucleotides are TGTGCCAGCAGCTCGGGACAGGACCCCTACGAGCAGTACTTC.

J is TRBJ1-5 and V is TRBV28; D not certain. Per the germline V gene, CDR1 is MDHEN and CDR2 is SYDVKM. V lost 8 bases and J lost 0, with 14 bases in between. The CDR3 runs to 15 residues. The CDR3 sequence is CASRQVGYSNQPQHF. The CDR3 DNA follows: TGTGCCAGCCGTCAGGTTGGGTATAGCAATCAGCCCCAGCATTTT.

V and J are TRBV28 and TRBJ1-2; no clear D. Trimming cost V 2 bases and J 7 bases, with 8 bases left between them. Germline assignment: CDR1 MDHEN and CDR2 SYDVKM. The CDR3 consists of 12 residues. The CDR3 region has the DNA TGTGCCAGCAGTTTAGAAGTAGTTGGCTACACCTTC. Amino acid sequence: CASSLEVVGYTF.